This is a list of T cell receptor beta chains from one sample in a study of technical replicates of blood from a few donors. Produced via immunoSEQ multiplex PCR; TCRdb's table is partial and in-frame only. This repertoire shows roughly 13,000 clones, roughly 80% found once; its top ten account for about 12%. The sequenced sample was PBMCs. The receptors here all came from a human donor in good health. Each CDR3 is given with its conserved first and last residue. Each record gives: clone size, V gene, J gene, CDR3 length, D gene, CDR3 DNA, CDR3 protein. A D gene is named only where the DNA matches it firmly. Not every row has a clone size; where given, it reads once, few, many or a size class.

-,TRBV5-1,TRBJ2-3,12,-,TGCGCCAGCAGCTCAAGGGGAGATACGCAGTATTTT,CASSSRGDTQYF
-,TRBV5-1,TRBJ2-1,15,TRBD2,TGCGCCAGCAGCTTGGGGGGACTAATGAACAATGAGCAGTTCTTC,CASSLGGLMNNEQFF
-,TRBV10-3,TRBJ2-7,14,TRBD2,TGTGCCATCAGTGTTATCCTAGCGGGAAACGAGCAGTACTTC,CAISVILAGNEQYF
-,TRBV5-6,TRBJ1-5,16,-,TGTGCCAGCAGTTCTTGGTTGACCTCGAGGCATCAGCCCCAGCATTTT,CASSSWLTSRHQPQHF
-,TRBV9,TRBJ1-1,14,-,TGTGCCAGCAGCGTAGATCAGGAGAACACTGAAGCTTTCTTT,CASSVDQENTEAFF
-,TRBV5-1,TRBJ2-7,18,TRBD2,TGCGCCAGCAGCACTCCTACCTTCGCGGGAGGCCCGTACTACGAGCAGTACTTC,CASSTPTFAGGPYYEQYF
-,TRBV2,TRBJ2-2,16,-,TGTGCCAGCAGTCGGTTCCAGGGGAGCAGCACCGGGGAGCTGTTTTTT,CASSRFQGSSTGELFF
once,TRBV30,TRBJ1-5,12,TRBD1,TGTGCCTGGAGCCAGGGGGTGCAGCCCCAGCATTTT,CAWSQGVQPQHF
-,TRBV30,TRBJ2-7,14,-,TGTGCCTGGAGTGTATCCGGGACAAACTACGAGCAGTACTTC,CAWSVSGTNYEQYF
-,TRBV19,TRBJ2-1,16,TRBD2,TGTGCCAGTAGTAGGATAAGCGGGAGCTCCTACAATGAGCAGTTCTTC,CASSRISGSSYNEQFF
-,TRBV7-6,TRBJ2-3,12,-,TGTGCCAGCAGCTTAAGCGGAAATACGCAGTATTTT,CASSLSGNTQYF
-,TRBV7-6,TRBJ2-1,11,-,TGTGCCAGCCGACTCTACAATGAGCAGTTCTTC,CASRLYNEQFF
-,TRBV19,TRBJ1-5,13,-,TGTGCCAGTAGTATCGGAGGGGAGCAGCCCCAGCATTTT,CASSIGGEQPQHF
-,TRBV6-1,TRBJ2-5,14,TRBD1,TGTGCCAGCAGGACAGGGACAGGGGCAAGGGCCCAGTACTTC,CASRTGTGARAQYF
-,TRBV7-9,TRBJ2-7,15,TRBD2,TGTGCCAGCAGCTTAGCACTAGCGGGAGTCGGCGAGCAGTACTTC,CASSLALAGVGEQYF
-,TRBV10-3,TRBJ2-1,16,-,TGTGCCATCAGTTCGACCGGGGTAAGCTCCTACAATGAGCAGTTCTTC,CAISSTGVSSYNEQFF
-,TRBV2,TRBJ2-1,14,-,TGTGCCAGCAGTGGTCCTGACAACTACAATGAGCAGTTCTTC,CASSGPDNYNEQFF
-,TRBV19,TRBJ2-1,14,TRBD2,TGTGCCAGTAGTACCACCGGGACTAGCTTTGAGCAGTTCTTC,CASSTTGTSFEQFF
-,TRBV30,TRBJ1-4,16,-,TGTGCGCGGGGGGACGGTCTGAGGTTTACTAATGAAAAACTGTTTTTT,CARGDGLRFTNEKLFF
-,TRBV25-1,TRBJ2-1,17,TRBD1,TGTGCCAGCAGTGACCTCGGACAGGGGAGGTCCTACAATGAGCAGTTCTTC,CASSDLGQGRSYNEQFF
once,TRBV5-6,TRBJ2-1,15,-,TGTGCCAGCAGCTTGGACCAACTAGGGGGCAATGAGCAGTTCTTC,CASSLDQLGGNEQFF
-,TRBV2,TRBJ1-2,14,TRBD1,TGTGCCAGCAGTGAAGAGGGACAGGGCTTTGGCTACACCTTC,CASSEEGQGFGYTF
few,TRBV2,TRBJ1-1,13,-,TGTGCCAGCATTGTGGGGCGCGATGGTGAAGCTTTCTTT,CASIVGRDGEAFF
-,TRBV11-3,TRBJ2-7,15,TRBD2,TGTGCCAGCAGCTCTACCTGGGGGGGCTCCTACGAGCAGTACTTC,CASSSTWGGSYEQYF
-,TRBV15,TRBJ2-7,14,TRBD2,TGTGCCACCAGCCCCGGGACTAGCGGGACCGAGCAGTACTTC,CATSPGTSGTEQYF
-,TRBV21-1,TRBJ1-1,15,-,TGTGCCAGCAGCAAAGTGTTGTCAGAGAACACTGAAGCTTTCTTT,CASSKVLSENTEAFF
few,TRBV6-5,TRBJ1-1,15,TRBD1,TGTGCCAGCATTAGGGGCCGGGACAGCGACACTGAAGCTTTCTTT,CASIRGRDSDTEAFF
-,TRBV12-5,TRBJ2-2,22,TRBD1,TGTGCTAGTGGTTTGAGTCCCCGAGTTCCGGACAGGGGTGACGGGGGGACCGGGGAGCTGTTTTTT,CASGLSPRVPDRGDGGTGELFF
-,TRBV18,TRBJ2-7,16,-,TGTGCCAGCTCACCATTTGAGGTAGGGAGTCACGACGAGCAGTACTTC,CASSPFEVGSHDEQYF
-,TRBV30,TRBJ2-7,14,TRBD1,TGTGCCTGGAGTTCCGGGACAGGGGTATACGAGCAGTACTTC,CAWSSGTGVYEQYF
-,TRBV19,TRBJ2-1,16,TRBD2,TGTGCCAGTAGTAGTAGCGGGAGGGCCACGTGGGGTGAGCAGTTCTTC,CASSSSGRATWGEQFF
-,TRBV18,TRBJ1-4,15,TRBD1,TGTGCCAGCTCACTCGGACAGGGGGGGAATGAAAAACTGTTTTTT,CASSLGQGGNEKLFF
-,TRBV7-9,TRBJ2-1,17,TRBD2,TGTGCCAGCAGCCCACAGCCCGGCGGGAGGGCCAACAATGAGCAGTTCTTC,CASSPQPGGRANNEQFF
-,TRBV5-1,TRBJ1-2,19,TRBD1,TGCGCCAGCAGCTCAATGAGGGGGACAGGGCTGGTTCGCAGCTATGGCTACACCTTC,CASSSMRGTGLVRSYGYTF
-,TRBV4-1,TRBJ2-1,16,-,TGCGCCAGCAGCCAAGATACAGTATCGGCCTACAATGAGCAGTTCTTC,CASSQDTVSAYNEQFF
-,TRBV28,TRBJ2-7,14,-,TGTGCCAGCAGACACTACATGGAACCCTACGAGCAGTACTTC,CASRHYMEPYEQYF
-,TRBV28,TRBJ2-7,14,-,TGTGCCAGCAGTCAAATGGGACAATTGTACGAGCAGTACTTC,CASSQMGQLYEQYF
-,TRBV19,TRBJ1-2,13,TRBD1,TGTGCCAGTAAGGGGGCCGGGGGCGATGGCTACACCTTC,CASKGAGGDGYTF
-,TRBV10-1,TRBJ2-1,13,TRBD1,TGCGCCAGCAGCACGGGACAGAGTAATGAGCAGTTCTTC,CASSTGQSNEQFF
-,TRBV11-2,TRBJ2-7,15,-,TGTGCCAGCAGCTACCCTTATGGGCGCTCCTACGAGCAGTACTTC,CASSYPYGRSYEQYF
-,TRBV7-3,TRBJ2-1,16,TRBD2,TGTGCCAGCAGCCACGGGGGGAGCCGCTCCTACAATGAGCAGTTCTTC,CASSHGGSRSYNEQFF